This entry concerns a single T cell receptor beta chain. The entry originates in a study of blood T cell repertoires in COVID-19. The CDR3 has 14 residues. Unmatched junction bases numbered 4, after V lost 6 bases and J lost 1 base. Looked up from germline, CDR1 is LNHNV and CDR2 is YYDKDF (reference sequence). Sequenced by immunoSEQ multiplex PCR; TCRdb stores in-frame clones only, minus some. The table includes 65,000 to 85,000 clones, more than 80% detected once. The rearrangement uses TRBV15 and TRBJ1-1; 8 positions match TRBD1. The sequence was collected from a woman aged 55-70 years with acute or convalescent COVID-19. Sequencing was performed on peripheral blood. The CDR3 nucleotides read TGTGCCACCAGGACAGGGGTCCGGAACACTGAAGCTTTCTTT. As protein: CATRTGVRNTEAFF.